A selection of T cell receptor beta chains follows, all from one sample in a study of post-analysis software for immune sequencing data. TCRdb reanalysed the PCR reads using MiXCR and keeps one entry per CDR3 protein. This table holds roughly 730,000 distinct CDR3 sequences, approximately 30% found once. The sequencing sample was made of blood. Receptor source: a girl between 5 and 17 years old with multiple sclerosis. CDR3s include the opening cysteine and the closing phenylalanine or tryptophan. D genes are given only for firm matches. Size is stated for part of the rows, as once, few or many counts, or as a class when the clone is expanded.

D gene: -
CDR3 length: 14
J gene: TRBJ2-4
V gene: TRBV6-6
clone size: few
CDR3 protein: CASSYRPPSDIQYF
CDR3 DNA: TGTGCCAGCAGTTACCGCCCACCGTCTGACATTCAGTACTTC

D gene: -
CDR3 length: 12
J gene: TRBJ1-5
V gene: TRBV7-8
clone size: -
CDR3 protein: CASSGINQPQHF
CDR3 DNA: TGTGCCAGCTCGGGAATTAATCAGCCCCAGCATTTT

D gene: -
CDR3 length: 14
J gene: TRBJ2-3
V gene: TRBV10-2
clone size: few
CDR3 protein: CASSDRRRTDTQYF
CDR3 DNA: TGCGCCAGCAGCGACAGACGCCGCACAGATACGCAGTATTTT

D gene: TRBD2
CDR3 length: 13
J gene: TRBJ2-1
V gene: TRBV11-2
clone size: -
CDR3 protein: CASSKERTSSRFF
CDR3 DNA: TGTGCCAGCAGCAAAGAAAGGACTAGTTCTAGGTTCTTC

D gene: -
CDR3 length: 12
J gene: TRBJ1-5
V gene: TRBV12-5
clone size: -
CDR3 protein: CASAHLNQPQHF
CDR3 DNA: TGTGCTAGTGCACATCTGAATCAGCCCCAGCATTTT

D gene: -
CDR3 length: 13
J gene: TRBJ2-1
V gene: TRBV4-3
clone size: -
CDR3 protein: CASSQEYAHEQFF
CDR3 DNA: TGCGCCAGCAGCCAAGAGTACGCACATGAGCAGTTCTTC

D gene: -
CDR3 length: 13
J gene: TRBJ1-2
V gene: TRBV12-3/TRBV12-4
clone size: few
CDR3 protein: CASSPMGYYGYTF
CDR3 DNA: TGTGCCAGCAGCCCTATGGGGTACTATGGCTACACCTTC

D gene: -
CDR3 length: 12
J gene: TRBJ2-1
V gene: TRBV28
clone size: -
CDR3 protein: CASRATGWSQFF
CDR3 DNA: TGTGCCAGCAGGGCTACAGGGTGGTCGCAGTTCTTC

D gene: TRBD1
CDR3 length: 14
J gene: TRBJ1-4
V gene: TRBV12-3/TRBV12-4
clone size: few
CDR3 protein: CASRRTGPNEKLFF
CDR3 DNA: TGTGCCAGCAGGCGGACAGGTCCTAATGAAAAACTGTTTTTT

D gene: TRBD2
CDR3 length: 17
J gene: TRBJ2-5
V gene: TRBV20-1
clone size: -
CDR3 protein: CSARDRWRGVGQETQYF
CDR3 DNA: TGCAGTGCTAGAGATCGGTGGCGGGGGGTCGGCCAAGAGACCCAGTACTTC

D gene: TRBD2
CDR3 length: 15
J gene: TRBJ2-7
V gene: TRBV6-2/TRBV6-3
clone size: few
CDR3 protein: CASRTSGGLSYEQYF
CDR3 DNA: TGTGCCAGCAGAACTAGCGGGGGGCTCTCCTACGAGCAGTACTTC

D gene: -
CDR3 length: 14
J gene: TRBJ2-7
V gene: TRBV12-3/TRBV12-4
clone size: -
CDR3 protein: CASSPDGSSYEQYF
CDR3 DNA: TGTGCCAGCAGCCCAGACGGTAGCTCCTACGAGCAGTACTTC

D gene: -
CDR3 length: 14
J gene: TRBJ1-5
V gene: TRBV10-2
clone size: -
CDR3 protein: CASSGGADHQPQHF
CDR3 DNA: TGCGCCAGCAGTGGAGGGGCAGACCATCAGCCCCAGCATTTT

D gene: -
CDR3 length: 17
J gene: TRBJ1-6
V gene: TRBV5-1
clone size: -
CDR3 protein: CASSLGQGDSYNSPLHF
CDR3 DNA: TGCGCCAGCAGCTTGGGGCAGGGTGACTCCTATAATTCACCCCTCCACTTT

D gene: -
CDR3 length: 13
J gene: TRBJ1-1
V gene: TRBV6-4
clone size: few
CDR3 protein: CASSDREGAEAFF
CDR3 DNA: TGTGCCAGCAGTGACAGGGAGGGCGCTGAAGCTTTCTTT

D gene: -
CDR3 length: 14
J gene: TRBJ1-4
V gene: TRBV10-3
clone size: few
CDR3 protein: CAIGTGPTNEKLFF
CDR3 DNA: TGTGCCATCGGAACAGGACCAACTAATGAAAAACTGTTTTTT

D gene: -
CDR3 length: 14
J gene: TRBJ2-7
V gene: TRBV6-1
clone size: few
CDR3 protein: CASRFDLPSYEQYF
CDR3 DNA: TGTGCCAGCAGGTTCGACCTACCCTCTTACGAGCAGTACTTC

D gene: -
CDR3 length: 16
J gene: TRBJ2-4
V gene: TRBV7-2
clone size: -
CDR3 protein: CASNLALGTHQNIQYF
CDR3 DNA: TGTGCCAGCAACTTAGCGCTAGGGACCCACCAAAACATTCAGTACTTC

D gene: -
CDR3 length: 13
J gene: TRBJ2-1
V gene: TRBV14
clone size: few
CDR3 protein: CASSQTGTTEQFF
CDR3 DNA: TGTGCCAGCAGCCAAACAGGGACTACCGAGCAGTTCTTC

D gene: TRBD1
CDR3 length: 13
J gene: TRBJ1-2
V gene: TRBV29-1
clone size: few
CDR3 protein: CSVDGTGRDGYTF
CDR3 DNA: TGCAGCGTTGATGGGACAGGGAGGGATGGCTACACCTTC

D gene: -
CDR3 length: 12
J gene: TRBJ1-2
V gene: TRBV18
clone size: -
CDR3 protein: CASSRANYGYTF
CDR3 DNA: TGTGCCAGCTCACGGGCTAACTATGGCTACACCTTC